One sample yielded the 23 T cell receptor beta chains listed below, sequenced in a study of OX40 agonist ivuxolimab in advanced cancers. Here immunoSEQ multiplex PCR was the method, and the copy in TCRdb shows in-frame clones only, minus some. Of 70,000 to 85,000 clones listed, about 90% are singletons. This sample comprised CD4+ or CD8+ T cells sorted from blood, obtained in a trial of the OX40 agonist ivuxolimab. The receptors originated from an adult with an advanced solid tumor such as melanoma, head and neck, liver or kidney cancer.

With regard to this clone: Other DNA sequences in the same sample also yield this CDR3. This chain uses TRBV7-3 with TRBJ2-2; tentatively, D is TRBD1 (5 bases). The CDR3 runs to 13 residues. The V gene's germline CDR1 is SGHTA and CDR2 FQGTGA. The germline V and J ends were trimmed by 6 bases and 2 bases, with 7 bases remaining between them. The CDR3 sequence: CASSQGNTGELFF. Here the CDR3 DNA reads TGTGCCAGCAGTCAGGGCAACACCGGGGAGCTGTTTTTT.

The chain is built from TRBV28 and TRBJ1-4; TRBD1 aligns across 12 bases. This CDR3 spans 17 amino acids. The ends lost 3 bases at V and 2 bases at J; junction bases unmatched: 4. Germline values: CDR1 MDHEN, CDR2 SYDVKM. This chain's CDR3 is CASSFEGQGATNEKLFF. DNA of the CDR3: TGTGCCAGCAGTTTTGAGGGACAGGGGGCGACTAATGAAAAACTGTTTTTT.

V is TRBV5-1 and J is TRBJ1-1; D is unclear. The CDR3 is 12 amino acids. V gave up 5 bases and J gave up 8 bases, with 13 bases separating them. CDR1 SGHRS and CDR2 YFSETQ come from the germline V gene. CDR3 region: CASREGRTEAFF. CDR3 DNA: TGCGCCAGCAGAGAAGGACGGACGGAAGCTTTCTTT. The full variable domain, with the rest looked up from reference TRBV5-1 and TRBJ1-1, is KAGVTQTPRYLIKTRGQQVTLSCSPISGHRSVSWYQQTPGQGLQFLFEYFSETQRNKGNFPGRFSGRQFSNSRSEMNVSTLELGDSALYLCASREGRTEAFFGQGTRLTVV.

This chain uses TRBV5-6 with TRBJ1-1; a possible D gene is TRBD1 (5 bases). The CDR3 is made up of 14 amino acids. Looked up from germline, CDR1 is SGHDT and CDR2 is YYEEEE. V lost 0 bases and J lost 5, with 11 bases in between. CDR3 loop: CASSLEAGGTEAFF. CDR3 in DNA: TGTGCCAGCAGCTTGGAAGCGGGGGGGACTGAAGCTTTCTTT.

This clone was counted a single time. The chain joins TRBV2 to TRBJ1-4, with 9 bases matching TRBD1. CDR1 is SNHLY and CDR2 is FYNNEI in the germline V gene. The junction had 10 bases not matched to a gene; V was cut back by 7 bases and J by 7 bases. CDR3 size: 15 residues. The CDR3 loop is CASKLDRGVSEKLFF. The CDR3 DNA reads as TGTGCCAGCAAACTCGACAGGGGGGTCTCTGAAAAACTGTTTTTT.

This rearrangement joins TRBV2 to TRBJ2-2; 8 positions match TRBD2. J gave up 4 bases and V 2 bases, and 3 bases lay outside the gene matches. This CDR3 is built from 15 residues. Germline V lookup: CDR1 SNHLY, CDR2 FYNNEI. The CDR3 DNA reads as TGTGCCAGCAGTGAACGGGGGGGCATCACCGGGGAGCTGTTTTTT. Translating it yields CASSERGGITGELFF. The whole variable domain, remainder taken from reference TRBV2 and TRBJ2-2, is EPEVTQTPSHQVTQMGQEVILRCVPISNHLYFYWYRQILGQKVEFLVSFYNNEISEKSEIFDDQFSVERPDGSNFTLKIRSTKLEDSAMYFCASSERGGITGELFFGEGSRLTVL.

J is TRBJ2-6 and V is TRBV5-6; D is unresolved. The germline V and J ends were trimmed by 1 base and 1 base, with 12 bases remaining between them. CDR1 is SGHDT, CDR2 YYEEEE, per germline. The CDR3 contains 17 residues. In DNA form, the CDR3 reads TGTGCCAGCAGCTTGTTGGGCAGCTCGTCTGGGGCCAACGTCCTGACTTTC. Translated: CASSLLGSSSGANVLTF.

This chain links TRBV30 with TRBJ1-5, with 9 bases fitting TRBD1. Germline values: CDR1 GTSNPN, CDR2 SVGIG (reference sequence). J lost 11 bases, V lost 3 bases, and 11 bases had no gene match. The CDR3 contains 14 residues. CDR3 in amino acids: CAWRPTGGRSAQHF. The CDR3 bases are TGTGCCTGGAGGCCGACAGGGGGGAGGTCGGCCCAGCATTTT.

The V gene is TRBV7-3, the J gene TRBJ2-1; TRBD2 agrees at 11 bases. Germline values: CDR1 SGHTA, CDR2 FQGTGA. Unmatched junction bases numbered 4, after V lost 3 bases and J lost 12 bases. This CDR3 region has 13 residues. The CDR3 region is CASSFSSGGRQFF. In nucleotides, the CDR3 is TGTGCCAGCAGCTTCTCTAGCGGGGGGAGGCAGTTCTTC.

V usage is TRBV6-6 and J usage is TRBJ2-2, with D perhaps TRBD1 (6 bases). This CDR3 has 14 residues. Per germline, CDR1 MNHNY and CDR2 SVGAGI (reference sequence). V shed 7 bases and J shed 1 base, with 10 bases lying between them. CDR3 nucleotide sequence: TGTGCCAGCAAACCGGACAGGAACACCGGGGAGCTGTTTTTT. Amino acids: CASKPDRNTGELFF.

The J gene is TRBJ2-1, the V gene TRBV15, with 9 bases aligning to TRBD1. With 0 bases clipped from V and 7 bases from J, the junction kept 10 bases outside the gene matches. This CDR3 has 17 amino acids. CDR1 and CDR2 (germline): LNHNV, YYDKDF (reference sequence). Here the CDR3 reads CATSRDGGTGYSNEQFF. The CDR3 nucleotides are TGTGCCACCAGCAGAGATGGGGGGACAGGGTATTCAAATGAGCAGTTCTTC. The full variable domain, rest sourced from reference TRBV15 and TRBJ2-1, is DAMVIQNPRYQVTQFGKPVTLSCSQTLNHNVMYWYQQKSSQAPKLLFHYYDKDFNNEADTPDNFQSRRPNTSFCFLDIRSPGLGDTAMYLCATSRDGGTGYSNEQFFGPGTRLTVL.

The chain recombines TRBV7-8 with TRBJ2-2, with a weak D call TRBD1 (6 bases). Germline V gene sequence: CDR1 SGHVS, CDR2 FQNEAQ. This CDR3 spans 14 amino acids. With 5 bases removed from V and 1 base from J, the gap between germline ends came to 8 bases. The CDR3 DNA is TGTGCCAGCAGCCCGGGACAGAACACCGGGGAGCTGTTTTTT. It specifies CASSPGQNTGELFF.

The rearrangement joins TRBV4-2 to TRBJ2-1; maybe TRBD2 (6 bases). V was trimmed by 0 bases and J by 7 bases, leaving 10 bases between them. The CDR3 length is 14 residues. The germline CDR1 and CDR2 sequences are LGHNA and YNFKEQ. In nucleotides, the CDR3 is TGTGCCAGCAGCCAAGATGGGGGGAGTAATGAGCAGTTCTTC. As protein: CASSQDGGSNEQFF.

The chain joins TRBV7-3 to TRBJ2-1; 9 bases are shared with TRBD1. The CDR3 has 15 residues. Per the germline V gene, CDR1 is SGHTA and CDR2 is FQGTGA. The V gene end was trimmed by 0 bases and the J gene end by 5 bases; junction bases not matched to a gene: 2. This CDR3 reads CASSLTGQGNNEQFF. The CDR3 DNA is TGTGCCAGCAGCTTAACGGGACAGGGTAACAATGAGCAGTTCTTC.

The chain joins TRBV25-1 to TRBJ2-5; TRBD2 might be the D (7 bases). Trimming left V 3 bases short and J 3 bases short, with 14 bases between. This CDR3 is 15 amino acids long. Germline V gene lookup returns CDR1 MGHDK and CDR2 SYGVNS. The CDR3 sequence is CASSEGGASKETQYF. Here the CDR3 DNA reads TGTGCCAGCAGTGAGGGGGGGGCATCCAAAGAGACCCAGTACTTC.

There are a few counts of this clone. The V and J genes are TRBV27 and TRBJ2-2, with D perhaps matching TRBD1 (5 bases). V was cut by 6 bases and J by 4 bases, with 15 bases left in between. This CDR3 region has 15 residues. Germline values: CDR1 MNHEY, CDR2 SMNVEV (reference sequence). In DNA, the CDR3 is TGTGCCAGCAGGGGTAGGATTCAGGGCACCGGGGAGCTGTTTTTT. The encoded protein is CASRGRIQGTGELFF.

The genes are TRBV7-3 and TRBJ2-1; D is undetermined. Looked up from germline, CDR1 is SGHTA and CDR2 is FQGTGA. The ends were cut back, 1 base at V and 9 bases at J, with 10 bases in the middle. There are 13 residues in the CDR3. CDR3 in DNA: TGTGCCAGCAGCTTAAACACTAAGGGTGAGCAGTTCTTC. It translates to CASSLNTKGEQFF.

This chain joins TRBV10-3 and TRBJ1-6; D is uncertain. CDR3 size: 14 residues. V dropped 2 bases and J dropped 6 bases, with 8 bases sitting between them. Germline V gene data show CDR1 as ENHRY and CDR2 as SYGVKD. The CDR3 region has the DNA TGTGCCATCAGTGAGGACGTTGCTAATTCACCCCTCCACTTT. Its protein product is CAISEDVANSPLHF.

The chain employs TRBV19 and TRBJ2-3, with D possibly matching TRBD2 (6 bases). V was clipped by 3 bases and J by 5 bases, with 15 bases between them. CDR1 is LNHDA and CDR2 is SQIVND in the germline V gene (reference sequence). The CDR3 has 15 amino acids. The CDR3 nucleotides read TGTGCCAGTAGTATGGCGGCCAGGCGGGGAGATACGCAGTATTTT. Its translation: CASSMAARRGDTQYF.

V is TRBV5-4 and J is TRBJ2-1; TRBD2 aligns across 10 bases. The CDR3 has 15 amino acids. With 5 bases clipped from V and 3 bases from J, the junction kept 5 bases outside the gene matches. Germline V gives CDR1 SGHNT, CDR2 YYREEE (reference sequence). CDR3 coding DNA: TGTGCCAGCAGTACCGGGACTAGCGTCTACAATGAGCAGTTCTTC. Translated, it gives CASSTGTSVYNEQFF.

The chain combines TRBV2 with TRBJ2-2; weak D call: TRBD1 (5 bases). The V and J ends lost 0 bases and 6 bases respectively, with 11 bases between them. This CDR3 is 15 amino acids long. Per the germline V gene, CDR1 is SNHLY and CDR2 is FYNNEI. DNA for the CDR3: TGTGCCAGCAGTGAAGCGGCAGGGTACTCCGGGGAGCTGTTTTTT. This codes for CASSEAAGYSGELFF.

The chain has TRBV9 and TRBJ2-5; perhaps TRBD2 as D (7 bases). The germline V gene has CDR1 SGDLS and CDR2 YYNGEE. Trimming pared 5 bases from V and 5 bases from J, leaving 19 bases between. The CDR3 sequence is 15 residues long. The CDR3 loop is CASSPPRGGSETQYF. The CDR3 region has the DNA TGTGCCAGCAGTCCTCCGAGGGGGGGGAGCGAGACCCAGTACTTC.

The table lists this clone with a count of one. CDR3 bases: TGCGCCAGCAGTATAGGCTTTTACAATGAGCAGTTCTTC. Translated: CASSIGFYNEQFF. The chain has TRBV4-1 and TRBJ2-1; unclear D gene. The CDR3 runs 13 residues. Germline loops: CDR1 MGHRA, CDR2 YSYEKL. Trimming left V 6 bases short and J 4 bases short, with 10 bases between.